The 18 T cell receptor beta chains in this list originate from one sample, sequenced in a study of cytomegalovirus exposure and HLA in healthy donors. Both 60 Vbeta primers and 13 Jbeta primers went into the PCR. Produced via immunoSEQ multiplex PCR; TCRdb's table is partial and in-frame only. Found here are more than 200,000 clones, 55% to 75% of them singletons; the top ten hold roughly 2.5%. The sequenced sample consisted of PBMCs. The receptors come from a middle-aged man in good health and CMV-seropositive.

CDR3 nucleotides: TGTGCCAGCAGGGGGACAGCTGGGGATTCACCCCTCCACTTT. Translation: CASRGTAGDSPLHF. The V and J genes are TRBV2 and TRBJ1-6; 7 nucleotides align to TRBD1. The CDR3 is 14 residues long. Per germline, CDR1 SNHLY and CDR2 FYNNEI. Germline trimming cut 6 bases from V and 8 bases from J; bases unmatched to any gene: 7.

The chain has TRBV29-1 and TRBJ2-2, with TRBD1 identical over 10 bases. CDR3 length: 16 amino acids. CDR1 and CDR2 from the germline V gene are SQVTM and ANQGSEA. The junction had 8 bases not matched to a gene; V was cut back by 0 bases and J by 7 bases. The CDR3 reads CSVEDPGQGLNGELFF. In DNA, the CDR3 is TGCAGCGTTGAAGACCCGGGACAGGGGCTCAACGGGGAGCTGTTTTTT.

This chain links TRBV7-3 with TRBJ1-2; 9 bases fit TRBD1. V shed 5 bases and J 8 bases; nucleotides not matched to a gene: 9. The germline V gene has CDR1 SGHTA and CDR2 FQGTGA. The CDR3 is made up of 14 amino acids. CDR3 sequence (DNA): TGTGCCAGCAGCCCCAGTGGGACAGGGCCAGGCTACACCTTC. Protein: CASSPSGTGPGYTF. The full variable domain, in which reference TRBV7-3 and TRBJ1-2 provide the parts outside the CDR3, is GAGVSQTPSNKVTEKGKYVELRCDPISGHTALYWYRQSLGQGPEFLIYFQGTGAADDSGLPNDRFFAVRPEGSVSTLKIQRTERGDSAVYLCASSPSGTGPGYTFGSGTRLTVV.

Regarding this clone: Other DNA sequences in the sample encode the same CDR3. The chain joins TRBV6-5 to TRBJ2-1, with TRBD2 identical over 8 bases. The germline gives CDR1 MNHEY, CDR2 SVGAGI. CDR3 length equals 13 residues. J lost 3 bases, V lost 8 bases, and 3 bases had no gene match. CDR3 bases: TGTGCCAGCTCTCGGGGGGGCTACAATGAGCAGTTCTTC. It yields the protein CASSRGGYNEQFF.

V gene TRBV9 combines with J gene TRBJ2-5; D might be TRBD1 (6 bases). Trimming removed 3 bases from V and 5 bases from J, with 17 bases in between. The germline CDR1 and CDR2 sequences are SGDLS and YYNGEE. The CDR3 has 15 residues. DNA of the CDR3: TGTGCCAGCAGCGCGACAGGTTTCGTTCAGGAGACCCAGTACTTC. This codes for CASSATGFVQETQYF.

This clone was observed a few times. CDR3 sequence reads: CASSDPTRLSQPQHF. CDR3 in DNA: TGTGCCAGCAGTGATCCCACGCGGCTCAGTCAGCCCCAGCATTTT. This chain joins TRBV2 and TRBJ1-5; D ambiguous. CDR1 and CDR2 (germline): SNHLY, FYNNEI. The CDR3 totals 15 residues. V lost 3 bases, J lost 6 bases, and 15 bases lay in between.

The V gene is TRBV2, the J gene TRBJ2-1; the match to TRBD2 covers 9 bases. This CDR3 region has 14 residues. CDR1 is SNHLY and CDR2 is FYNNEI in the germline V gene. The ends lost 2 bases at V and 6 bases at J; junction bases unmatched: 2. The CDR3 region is CASSEWRGGNEQFF. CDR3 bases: TGTGCCAGCAGTGAATGGCGGGGGGGCAATGAGCAGTTCTTC.

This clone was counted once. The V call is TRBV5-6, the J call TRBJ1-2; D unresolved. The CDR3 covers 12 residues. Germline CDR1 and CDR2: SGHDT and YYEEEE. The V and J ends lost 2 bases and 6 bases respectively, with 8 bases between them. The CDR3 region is CASSFPRDGYTF. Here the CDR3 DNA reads TGTGCCAGCAGCTTCCCACGGGATGGCTACACCTTC.

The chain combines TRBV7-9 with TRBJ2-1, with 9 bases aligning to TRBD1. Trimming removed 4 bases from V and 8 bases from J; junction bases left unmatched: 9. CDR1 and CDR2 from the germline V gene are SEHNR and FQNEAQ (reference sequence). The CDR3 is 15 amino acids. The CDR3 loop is CASSYMTGGADEQFF. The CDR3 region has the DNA TGTGCCAGCAGCTACATGACAGGGGGGGCGGATGAGCAGTTCTTC.

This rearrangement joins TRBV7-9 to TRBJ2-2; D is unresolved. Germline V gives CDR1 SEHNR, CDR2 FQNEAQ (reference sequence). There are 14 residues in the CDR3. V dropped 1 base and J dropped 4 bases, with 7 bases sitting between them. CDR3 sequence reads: CASSLDRSTGELFF. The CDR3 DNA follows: TGTGCCAGCAGCTTAGATAGATCCACCGGGGAGCTGTTTTTT.

DNA for the CDR3: TGCGCCAGCAGCGGGGGAGGACAAATCTCTGGAAACACCATATATTTT. It yields the protein CASSGGGQISGNTIYF. The chain recombines TRBV5-1 with TRBJ1-3; D may be TRBD1 (5 bases). The CDR3 has 16 amino acids. Trimming pared 4 bases from V and 0 bases from J, leaving 14 bases between. The germline V gene encodes CDR1 SGHRS and CDR2 YFSETQ. Filled out from reference TRBV5-1 and TRBJ1-3, the complete variable domain reads KAGVTQTPRYLIKTRGQQVTLSCSPISGHRSVSWYQQTPGQGLQFLFEYFSETQRNKGNFPGRFSGRQFSNSRSEMNVSTLELGDSALYLCASSGGGQISGNTIYFGEGSWLTVV.

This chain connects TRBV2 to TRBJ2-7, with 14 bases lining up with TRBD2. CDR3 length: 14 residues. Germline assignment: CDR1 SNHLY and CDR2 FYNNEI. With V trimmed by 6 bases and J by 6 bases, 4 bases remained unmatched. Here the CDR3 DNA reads TGTGCCAGCAGGGGACTAGCGGGGGACAGCGAGCAGTACTTC. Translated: CASRGLAGDSEQYF.

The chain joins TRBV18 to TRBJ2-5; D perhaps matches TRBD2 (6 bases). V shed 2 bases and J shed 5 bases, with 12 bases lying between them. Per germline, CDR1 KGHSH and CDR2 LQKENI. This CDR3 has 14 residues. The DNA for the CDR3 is TGTGCCAGCTCACCAGGGCGGGGTGAGGAGACCCAGTACTTC. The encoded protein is CASSPGRGEETQYF.

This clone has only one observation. The CDR3 is CASSATGRAEKLFF. The DNA of the CDR3 is TGTGCCAGCTCAGCGACCGGGAGGGCTGAAAAACTGTTTTTT. V usage is TRBV18 and J usage is TRBJ1-4; D remains unclear. In germline, CDR1 is KGHSH, CDR2 LQKENI. The CDR3 extends over 14 amino acids. V dropped 5 bases and J dropped 7 bases, with 14 bases sitting between them. Full variable domain (remainder filled in from reference TRBV18 and TRBJ1-4): NAGVMQNPRHLVRRRGQEARLRCSPMKGHSHVYWYRQLPEEGLKFMVYLQKENIIDESGMPKERFSAEFPKEGPSILRIQQVVRGDSAAYFCASSATGRAEKLFFGSGTQLSVL.

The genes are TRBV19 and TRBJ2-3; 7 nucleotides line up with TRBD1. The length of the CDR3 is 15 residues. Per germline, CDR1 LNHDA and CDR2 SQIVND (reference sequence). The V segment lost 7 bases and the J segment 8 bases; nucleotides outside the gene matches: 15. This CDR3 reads CASNVADRMDGTQYF. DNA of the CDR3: TGTGCCAGTAATGTCGCGGACAGGATGGATGGTACGCAGTATTTT.

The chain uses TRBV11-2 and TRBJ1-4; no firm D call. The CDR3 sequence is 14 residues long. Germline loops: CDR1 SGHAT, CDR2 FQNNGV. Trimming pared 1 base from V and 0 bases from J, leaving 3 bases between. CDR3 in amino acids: CASSLVTTNEKLFF. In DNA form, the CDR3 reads TGTGCCAGCAGCTTAGTTACAACTAATGAAAAACTGTTTTTT.

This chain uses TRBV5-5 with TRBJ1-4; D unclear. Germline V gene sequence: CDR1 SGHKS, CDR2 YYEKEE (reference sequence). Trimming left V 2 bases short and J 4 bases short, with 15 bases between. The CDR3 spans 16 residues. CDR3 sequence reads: CASSLGRMGGNEKLFF. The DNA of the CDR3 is TGTGCCAGCAGCTTAGGGCGGATGGGAGGTAATGAAAAACTGTTTTTT. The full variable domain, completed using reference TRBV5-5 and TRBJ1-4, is DAGVTQSPTHLIKTRGQQVTLRCSPISGHKSVSWYQQVLGQGPQFIFQYYEKEERGRGNFPDRFSARQFPNYSSELNVNALLLGDSALYLCASSLGRMGGNEKLFFGSGTQLSVL.

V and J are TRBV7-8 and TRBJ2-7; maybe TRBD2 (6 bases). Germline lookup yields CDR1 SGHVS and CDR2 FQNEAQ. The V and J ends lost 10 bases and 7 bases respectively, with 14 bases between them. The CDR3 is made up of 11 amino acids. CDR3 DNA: TGTGCCACCCGGACTACCGATGAGCAGTACTTC. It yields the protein CATRTTDEQYF.